This entry lists 18 T cell receptor beta chains sequenced from one sample in a study of cytomegalovirus exposure and HLA in healthy donors. PCR used 60 Vbeta primers and 13 Jbeta primers. Some clones are missing from TCRdb's copy, which holds only in-frame ones; the method was immunoSEQ multiplex PCR. The sample records 95,000 to 100,000 clones, approximately 71% being singletons. The specimen sequenced was PBMCs. The receptors were sampled from a female donor in good health and CMV-seronegative.

With regard to this clone: The sample has other DNA sequences that encode this CDR3 too. The chain joins TRBV11-3 to TRBJ2-2; D gene unclear. CDR1 is SGHNT, CDR2 YENEEA, per germline. Trimming left V 4 bases short and J 8 bases short, with 14 bases between. This CDR3 region has 14 residues. In DNA form, the CDR3 reads TGTGCCAGCAGCTCCCCCCGACAAACTGGGGAGCTGTTTTTT. It codes for CASSSPRQTGELFF.

The chain employs TRBV19 and TRBJ2-5; D is possibly TRBD2 (6 bases). With the DNA end fitting TRBJ2-7 better, the J assignment may be wrong. The V gene's germline CDR1 is LNHDA and CDR2 SQIVND (reference sequence). This CDR3 contains 14 residues. The CDR3 loop is CASREAGMAYEQYF. The CDR3 DNA follows: TGTGCCAGTAGGGAGGCGGGAATGGCCTACGAGCAGTACTTC.

The rearrangement joins TRBV29-1 to TRBJ2-7, with 9 positions matching TRBD1. V dropped 7 bases and J dropped 1; count of bases not matched to a gene: 5. Germline values: CDR1 SQVTM, CDR2 ANQGSEA. The CDR3 loop spans 13 amino acids. In DNA form, the CDR3 reads TGCAGCGCCGGGACAGGGAAGTCCTACGAGCAGTACTTC. It yields the protein CSAGTGKSYEQYF.

The CDR3 region has the DNA TGTGCCAGCAGCTTAAGTTCTAGGACTGCCTCCTACGAGCAGTACTTC. This gives the protein CASSLSSRTASYEQYF. This chain uses TRBV13 with TRBJ2-7; weak D call: TRBD2 (5 bases). Between the trimmed V and J ends, which lost 2 bases and 0 bases, there was a span of 14 bases. The germline CDR1 and CDR2 sequences are PRHDT and FYEKMQ (reference sequence). This CDR3 spans 16 amino acids.

V usage is TRBV15 and J usage is TRBJ1-2; 7 nucleotides agree with TRBD1. Germline V gives CDR1 LNHNV, CDR2 YYDKDF (reference sequence). J gave up 4 bases and V 3 bases, and 17 bases lay outside the gene matches. The CDR3 contains 18 residues. The CDR3 loop reads CATSRGGTAKLGGYGYTF. DNA for the CDR3: TGTGCCACCAGCAGGGGCGGGACAGCAAAATTAGGCGGCTATGGCTACACCTTC.

Note on this clone: Sequence at one end of the junction differs from germline and may be a read error. This chain connects TRBV2 to TRBJ2-5; 12 nucleotides align to TRBD2. This CDR3 has 14 amino acids. CDR1 and CDR2 (germline): SNHLY, FYNNEI. For the CDR3, the DNA is TGTGCCAGCAGTGGACTAGCGGGGGCCCTGCTCCCTGACTTC. Translating gives CASSGLAGALLPDF.

For the CDR3, the DNA is TGTGCCAGTAGCCGTTCGTTCTATAGCAATCAGCCCCAGCATTTT. This encodes CASSRSFYSNQPQHF. The V and J genes are TRBV19 and TRBJ1-5; no clear D gene. CDR1 and CDR2 (germline): LNHDA, SQIVND (reference sequence). The CDR3 totals 15 residues. The V end lost 6 bases, the J end lost 0 bases, and 12 bases lay between the germline ends. Complete variable domain (other parts from reference TRBV19 and TRBJ1-5): DGGITQSPKYLFRKEGQNVTLSCEQNLNHDAMYWYRQDPGQGLRLIYYSQIVNDFQKGDIAEGYSVSREKKESFPLTVTSAQKNPTAFYLCASSRSFYSNQPQHFGDGTRLSIL.

V is TRBV5-3 and J is TRBJ2-1, with 7 bases aligning to TRBD1. TRBV5-3 falls under the ORF class, with uncertain function. The CDR3 consists of 14 residues. V was pared by 6 bases and J by 4 bases, with 7 bases of the junction left unmatched. The CDR3 region is CARTPGQAYNEQFF. In nucleotides, the CDR3 is TGTGCCAGAACCCCCGGACAGGCGTACAATGAGCAGTTCTTC.

The rearrangement joins TRBV7-2 to TRBJ2-7; 9 bases are shared with TRBD1. Germline assignment: CDR1 SGHTA and CDR2 FQGNSA. This CDR3 has 15 residues. V was pared by 5 bases and J by 2 bases, with 7 bases of the junction left unmatched. Written as DNA, the CDR3 is TGTGCCAGCAGCATCCAACAGGGGGCAGCCTACGAGCAGTACTTC. This encodes CASSIQQGAAYEQYF.

The chain joins TRBV18 to TRBJ2-7, with 9 positions matching TRBD1. The length of the CDR3 is 19 residues. The ends lost 1 base at V and 6 bases at J; junction bases unmatched: 19. CDR1 and CDR2 (germline): KGHSH, LQKENI. CDR3 loop: CASSPQTRPGQGSAGEQYF. The CDR3 DNA sequence: TGTGCCAGCTCACCACAGACACGCCCGGGACAGGGAAGTGCGGGCGAGCAGTACTTC.

The chain has TRBV7-3 and TRBJ1-1; 9 nucleotides line up with TRBD1. CDR1 SGHTA and CDR2 FQGTGA come from the germline V gene. The V and J ends lost 4 bases and 4 bases, in that order; junction bases with no gene match: 4. This CDR3 is built from 14 residues. The CDR3 DNA reads TGTGCCAGCAGCTCACAGGGGGCAAGCACTGAAGCTTTCTTT. As protein: CASSSQGASTEAFF.

This chain joins TRBV19 and TRBJ2-1, with TRBD2 matching 13 bases. Trimming cost V 5 bases and J 6 bases; bases outside gene matches: 7. This CDR3 spans 16 amino acids. CDR1 is LNHDA, CDR2 SQIVND, per germline (reference sequence). The CDR3 sequence: CASSPRTSGSINEQFF. The CDR3 DNA reads TGTGCCAGTAGTCCCCGGACTAGCGGGAGTATCAATGAGCAGTTCTTC.

This chain uses TRBV6-4 with TRBJ1-1; D is uncertain. V lost 2 bases, J lost 0 bases, and 10 bases lay in between. The CDR3 has 15 amino acids. Germline V gives CDR1 MRHNA, CDR2 SNTAGT. The CDR3 DNA reads TGTGCCAGCAGTGACCCACTCCATTTGAACACTGAAGCTTTCTTT. This gives the protein CASSDPLHLNTEAFF.

The chain joins TRBV7-2 to TRBJ1-4; the D is unclear. Trimming cost V 5 bases and J 7 bases, with 17 bases left between them. The CDR3 sequence is 15 residues long. The germline V gene encodes CDR1 SGHTA and CDR2 FQGNSA. CDR3 sequence: CASSPQKDFSEKLFF. CDR3 nucleotide sequence: TGTGCCAGCAGCCCACAAAAGGACTTTAGTGAAAAACTGTTTTTT. Based on the CDR3 plus reference TRBV7-2 and TRBJ1-4, the full variable domain is GAGVSQSPSNKVTEKGKDVELRCDPISGHTALYWYRQSLGQGLEFLIYFQGNSAPDKSGLPSDRFSAERTGGSVSTLTIQRTQQEDSAVYLCASSPQKDFSEKLFFGSGTQLSVL.

This rearrangement joins TRBV28 to TRBJ2-7; TRBD2 might be the D (5 bases). Deletions cut 5 bases from V and 6 bases from J, with 14 bases between. The CDR3 has 13 residues. The V gene's germline CDR1 is MDHEN and CDR2 SYDVKM. The CDR3 reads CASSAPGEGEQYF. The CDR3 region has the DNA TGTGCCAGCAGTGCACCCGGGGAAGGCGAGCAGTACTTC.

This clone was seen a single time. The chain uses TRBV6-5 and TRBJ1-2; D perhaps matches TRBD1 (5 bases). CDR1 and CDR2 from the germline V gene are MNHEY and SVGAGI. The CDR3 sequence is 14 residues long. The V gene lost 7 bases and the J gene lost 4 bases, with 16 bases spanning the gap. The CDR3 is CASKKMEGPYGYTF. The CDR3 DNA follows: TGTGCCAGCAAAAAGATGGAGGGACCCTATGGCTACACCTTC.

V is TRBV18 and J is TRBJ2-2; weak D call: TRBD1 (5 bases). This CDR3 region has 16 residues. Germline CDR1 and CDR2: KGHSH and LQKENI. Trimming shortened V by 6 bases and J by 2 bases, and 16 bases separated the two germline ends. The CDR3 region has the DNA TGTGCCAGCTCCCCTTCCTGGCAGGGAAACACCGGGGAGCTGTTTTTT. This gives the protein CASSPSWQGNTGELFF.

This rearrangement joins TRBV5-4 to TRBJ1-3, with 10 bases aligning to TRBD1. The CDR3 consists of 15 residues. The germline V gene has CDR1 SGHNT and CDR2 YYREEE (reference sequence). V dropped 2 bases and J dropped 6; count of bases not matched to a gene: 5. CDR3 sequence: CASSFGTGVENTIYF. In DNA form, the CDR3 reads TGTGCCAGCAGCTTTGGGACAGGGGTTGAAAACACCATATATTTT. Using reference TRBV5-4 and TRBJ1-3 for the parts outside the CDR3, the full variable domain is ETGVTQSPTHLIKTRGQQVTLRCSSQSGHNTVSWYQQALGQGPQFIFQYYREEENGRGNFPPRFSGLQFPNYSSELNVNALELDDSALYLCASSFGTGVENTIYFGEGSWLTVV.